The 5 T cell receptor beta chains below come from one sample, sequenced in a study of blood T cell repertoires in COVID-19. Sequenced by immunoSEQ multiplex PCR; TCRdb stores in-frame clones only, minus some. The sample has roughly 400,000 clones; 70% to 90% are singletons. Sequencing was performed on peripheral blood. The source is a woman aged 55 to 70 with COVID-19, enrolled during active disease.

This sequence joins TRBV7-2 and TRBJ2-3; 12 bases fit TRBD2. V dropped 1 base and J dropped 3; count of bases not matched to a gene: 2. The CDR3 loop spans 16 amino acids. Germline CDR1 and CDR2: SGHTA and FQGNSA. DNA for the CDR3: TGTGCCAGCAGCTTAGGACTAGCGGGGGCTACAGATACGCAGTATTTT. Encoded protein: CASSLGLAGATDTQYF.

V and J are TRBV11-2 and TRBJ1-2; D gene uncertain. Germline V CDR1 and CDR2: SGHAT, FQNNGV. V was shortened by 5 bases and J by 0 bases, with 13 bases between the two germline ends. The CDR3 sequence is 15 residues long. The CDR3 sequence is CASSPGPRANYGYTF. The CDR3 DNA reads TGTGCCAGCAGCCCCGGTCCGAGAGCTAACTATGGCTACACCTTC. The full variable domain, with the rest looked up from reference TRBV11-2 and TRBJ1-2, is EAGVAQSPRYKIIEKRQSVAFWCNPISGHATLYWYQQILGQGPKLLIQFQNNGVVDDSQLPKDRFSAERLKGVDSTLKIQPAKLEDSAVYLCASSPGPRANYGYTFGSGTRLTVV.

The CDR3 sequence is CASSQGQPNTEAFF. DNA for the CDR3: TGCGCCAGCAGCCAGGGACAGCCGAACACTGAAGCTTTCTTT. J is TRBJ1-1 and V is TRBV5-1, with 7 bases lining up with TRBD1. Germline CDR1 and CDR2: SGHRS and YFSETQ. This CDR3 is built from 14 residues. V trimming: 4 bases; J trimming: 1 base; junction bases outside the gene matches: 4. The complete variable domain, with remaining parts taken from reference TRBV5-1 and TRBJ1-1, reads KAGVTQTPRYLIKTRGQQVTLSCSPISGHRSVSWYQQTPGQGLQFLFEYFSETQRNKGNFPGRFSGRQFSNSRSEMNVSTLELGDSALYLCASSQGQPNTEAFFGQGTRLTVV.

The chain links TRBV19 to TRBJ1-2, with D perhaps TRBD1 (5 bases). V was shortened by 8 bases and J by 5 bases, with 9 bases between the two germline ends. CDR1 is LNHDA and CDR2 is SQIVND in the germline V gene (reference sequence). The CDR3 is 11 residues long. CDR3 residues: CASGKGYGYTF. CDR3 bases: TGTGCCAGTGGGAAGGGGTATGGCTACACCTTC. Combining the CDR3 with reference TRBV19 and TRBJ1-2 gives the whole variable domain DGGITQSPKYLFRKEGQNVTLSCEQNLNHDAMYWYRQDPGQGLRLIYYSQIVNDFQKGDIAEGYSVSREKKESFPLTVTSAQKNPTAFYLCASGKGYGYTFGSGTRLTVV.

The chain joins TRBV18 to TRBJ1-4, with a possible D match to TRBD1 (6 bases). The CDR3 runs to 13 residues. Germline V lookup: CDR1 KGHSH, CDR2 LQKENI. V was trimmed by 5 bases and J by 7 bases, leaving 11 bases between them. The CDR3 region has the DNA TGTGCCAGCTCAGCTGGACAGTTTGAAAAACTGTTTTTT. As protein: CASSAGQFEKLFF.